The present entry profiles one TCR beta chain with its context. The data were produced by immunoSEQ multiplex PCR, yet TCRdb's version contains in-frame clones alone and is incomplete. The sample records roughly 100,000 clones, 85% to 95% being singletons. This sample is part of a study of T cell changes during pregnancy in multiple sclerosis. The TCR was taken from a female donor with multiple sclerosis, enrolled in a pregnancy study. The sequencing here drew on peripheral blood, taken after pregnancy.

CDR3 nucleotides: TGCGCCAGCAGCTTGGAAGGGGGGGTTCAAGAGACCCAGTACTTC. Translation gives CASSLEGGVQETQYF. The chain carries TRBV5-1 and TRBJ2-5, with D possibly matching TRBD2 (7 bases). Germline CDR1 reads SGHRS; CDR2 reads YFSETQ. This CDR3 contains 15 residues. The germline V and J ends were trimmed by 0 bases and 2 bases, with 11 bases remaining between them.